Included here is one T cell receptor (beta chain) sequence, with context. The antigen is not known. The data originate from a study of T cell responses to AZD1222 COVID-19 vaccine. The trim removed 4 bases at V and 4 bases at J, leaving 4 bases unmatched. This CDR3 region has 14 residues. Germline V gives CDR1 LNHDA, CDR2 SQIVND (reference sequence). Profiling relied on immunoSEQ multiplex PCR, and the TCRdb table lists in-frame clones only, not all of them. The repertoire consists of 90,000 to 120,000 clones, with approximately 89% occurring once and the leading ten covering about 20%. Broader study findings: Baseline seropositivity characterized only six AZD1222 recipients. Spike-specific TCR breadth and depth were elevated following two AZD1222 doses. Reports say nearly half of spike-specific TCRs go after unmutated variant regions. Mostly white British, mostly female donors; authors suggested clonal diversity may be underestimated.

The rearrangement joins TRBV19 to TRBJ1-2, with 9 bases lining up with TRBD1. The sequencing used peripheral blood, collected on day 0 of AZD1222 vaccination. This clonotype was sampled from an adult in good health. The CDR3 bases are TGTGCCAGTAGTACAACAGGGGGCGTCTATGGCTACACCTTC. This codes for CASSTTGGVYGYTF. Complete variable domain (other parts from reference TRBV19 and TRBJ1-2): DGGITQSPKYLFRKEGQNVTLSCEQNLNHDAMYWYRQDPGQGLRLIYYSQIVNDFQKGDIAEGYSVSREKKESFPLTVTSAQKNPTAFYLCASSTTGGVYGYTFGSGTRLTVV.